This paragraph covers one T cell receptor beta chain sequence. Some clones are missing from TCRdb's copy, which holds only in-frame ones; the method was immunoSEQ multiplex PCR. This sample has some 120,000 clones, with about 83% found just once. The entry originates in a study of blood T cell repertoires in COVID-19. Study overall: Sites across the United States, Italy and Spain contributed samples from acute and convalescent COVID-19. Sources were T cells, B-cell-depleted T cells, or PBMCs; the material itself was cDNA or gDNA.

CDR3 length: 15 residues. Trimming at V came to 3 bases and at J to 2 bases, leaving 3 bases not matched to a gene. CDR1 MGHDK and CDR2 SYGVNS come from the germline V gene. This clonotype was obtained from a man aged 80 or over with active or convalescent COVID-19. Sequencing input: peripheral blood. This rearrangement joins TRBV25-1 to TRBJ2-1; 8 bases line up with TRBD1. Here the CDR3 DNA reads TGTGCCAGCAGTGATGTGGGACAGGCCTACAATGAGCAGTTCTTC. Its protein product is CASSDVGQAYNEQFF.